Listed below are T cell receptor beta chains from one sample, sequenced in a study of blood T cell repertoires in COVID-19. Clones were read by immunoSEQ multiplex PCR, and TCRdb kept only the in-frame ones, dropping some. Among approximately 170,000 clones listed, approximately 81% were seen once. Sample: PBMCs or T cells enriched from blood (not recorded which). The receptors were gathered from a woman aged 45-60 years who had recovered from COVID-19. Both conserved end residues are part of each CDR3. A D gene is named only where the DNA matches it firmly.

TRBD1	TRBV10-3	TRBJ1-6	CAIRGTGGNSPLHF
NA	TRBV20-1	TRBJ2-3	CSASGGYPDTQYF
NA	TRBV5-6	TRBJ1-4	CASSLDQGRLPNEKLFF
NA	TRBV28	TRBJ1-1	CASSTPPGWNTEAFF
NA	TRBV18	TRBJ2-2	CASSVGANTGELFF
TRBD2	TRBV6-2/TRBV6-3	TRBJ2-1	CASSYGAGVFEQFF
TRBD2	TRBV6-2/TRBV6-3	TRBJ2-1	CASNPPSGSYNEQFF
NA	TRBV5-1	TRBJ2-2	CASSLLAATGELFF
TRBD2	TRBV18	TRBJ2-7	CASSVDAGVIYEQYF
NA	TRBV7-2	TRBJ2-7	CASSLTGLKGGEQYF
TRBD1	TRBV10-3	TRBJ1-3	CAISQRQGSSGNTIYF
NA	TRBV10-1	TRBJ1-2	CARRQGYYGYTF
NA	TRBV7-2	TRBJ1-1	CASSLRSRFQGTEAFF
NA	TRBV27	TRBJ1-2	CASSLVGGNYGYTF
TRBD1	TRBV5-6	TRBJ1-2	CASTRQGMGLSSYGYTF
TRBD1	TRBV3-1/TRBV3-2	TRBJ1-3	CASSQGQGTGNTIYF
TRBD2	TRBV7-3	TRBJ2-3	CASSWGRWGSGGQSDTQYF
TRBD2	TRBV7-2	TRBJ2-3	CASSPGLAGSDTQYF
NA	TRBV3-1/TRBV3-2	TRBJ2-1	CASSQASTLSQFF
TRBD1	TRBV7-9	TRBJ1-5	CASSFGPGWDRGLGQPQHF
NA	TRBV19	TRBJ2-6	CASSNTGANVLTF
NA	TRBV19	TRBJ1-3	CASRQTNSGNTIYF
NA	TRBV19	TRBJ1-4	CASSIEASEKLFF
TRBD1	TRBV27	TRBJ1-1	CATSPGGYTEAFF
TRBD1	TRBV12-3/TRBV12-4	TRBJ1-5	CASRSGQNQPQHF
TRBD2	TRBV19	TRBJ2-1	CASSISGAGAPGFNEQFF
TRBD2	TRBV6-5	TRBJ2-7	CASAGVDSYEQYF
NA	TRBV29-1	TRBJ2-5	CSVIISGETQYF
TRBD2	TRBV7-9	TRBJ2-7	CASNYGGAPHEQYF
NA	TRBV18	TRBJ1-2	CASSLGHSNYGYTF
TRBD2	TRBV7-2	TRBJ2-1	CASSLGSQRGRNEQFF
TRBD2	TRBV4-2	TRBJ2-4	CASSPSAGALAGELAKNIQYF
NA	TRBV27	TRBJ2-2	CASSFKWGAGELFF
TRBD1	TRBV12-3/TRBV12-4	TRBJ1-2	CASSQGAYGYTF
NA	TRBV11-1	TRBJ2-2	CASSLRENTGELFF
TRBD1	TRBV28	TRBJ1-1	CASSWGQANTEAFF
TRBD1	TRBV7-2	TRBJ1-2	CASSLTGDRADGYTF
NA	TRBV19	TRBJ2-7	CASSITGVGGEQYF
NA	TRBV6-2/TRBV6-3	TRBJ1-5	CASRPSLWQIERQPQHF
NA	TRBV7-2	TRBJ2-1	CASSSQGGIVEQFF
TRBD1	TRBV6-5	TRBJ2-1	CASSYRQGFDEQFF
NA	TRBV28	TRBJ1-5	CASRLSNQPQHF
TRBD2	TRBV19	TRBJ2-6	CASSIVGKLAGAGANVLTF
NA	TRBV5-6	TRBJ2-1	CASSLSREQFF
NA	TRBV6-5	TRBJ2-7	CASSYGLASYEQYF
NA	TRBV6-5	TRBJ1-2	CASSYRNRVHGYTF
TRBD2	TRBV28	TRBJ2-7	CASSSSGLAGPYEQYF
NA	TRBV6-5	TRBJ2-5	CASSPLQELETQYF
TRBD1	TRBV6-5	TRBJ1-6	CASSYSTGAGNSPLHF
NA	TRBV6-6	TRBJ2-1	CASTLQGLSYNEQFF
NA	TRBV5-1	TRBJ1-1	CASSAAGTNTEAFF
NA	TRBV18	TRBJ2-6	CASSPVQSGLAGANVLTF
NA	TRBV10-3	TRBJ1-2	CAIGSNYGYTF
TRBD1	TRBV28	TRBJ1-6	CASSPGDSENSPLHF